The next 20 T cell receptor beta chains were all read from a single sample in a study of cytomegalovirus exposure and HLA in healthy donors. Researchers ran the PCR with 60 Vbeta and 13 Jbeta primers. Generated by immunoSEQ multiplex PCR, the TCRdb table keeps only in-frame clones and is missing some. This table has roughly 88,000 clones, 70% to 85% appearing once. Sequencing was done on a sample of PBMCs. These receptors all come from a man aged 25 to 40 in good health and CMV-seropositive.

This rearrangement joins TRBV5-1 to TRBJ2-2; 7 bases fit TRBD1. V was pared by 4 bases and J by 6 bases, with 12 bases of the junction left unmatched. Germline values: CDR1 SGHRS, CDR2 YFSETQ. The CDR3 loop spans 16 amino acids. The CDR3 DNA sequence: TGCGCCAGCAGCAAAGCCATACAGGGGTACGCCGGGGAGCTGTTTTTT. Translation: CASSKAIQGYAGELFF.

This rearrangement joins TRBV4-2 to TRBJ1-6, with D unclear. V gave up 0 bases and J gave up 6 bases, with 12 bases separating them. The CDR3 loop spans 16 amino acids. The germline V gene encodes CDR1 LGHNA and CDR2 YNFKEQ. The chain's CDR3 is CASSQDAGRGNSPLHF. The CDR3, as DNA: TGTGCCAGCAGCCAAGATGCGGGTCGAGGTAATTCACCCCTCCACTTT.

J is TRBJ2-2 and V is TRBV5-1; 8 nucleotides align to TRBD2. V shed 1 base and J 1 base; nucleotides not matched to a gene: 3. The CDR3 length is 16 residues. CDR1 is SGHRS, CDR2 YFSETQ, per germline. The CDR3 protein is CASSLTSGGNTGELFF. For the CDR3, the DNA is TGCGCCAGCAGCTTGACTAGCGGAGGGAACACCGGGGAGCTGTTTTTT.

The rearrangement uses TRBV4-2 and TRBJ1-6, with D possibly TRBD1 on 6 matching bases. Germline CDR1 reads LGHNA; CDR2 reads YNFKEQ. The V end was cut by 0 bases, the J end by 6 bases, with 15 bases between. There are 17 residues in the CDR3. The CDR3 protein is CASSQDLAGARNSPLHF. Here the CDR3 DNA reads TGTGCCAGCAGCCAAGATCTGGCGGGGGCGCGTAATTCACCCCTCCACTTT.

The rearrangement links TRBV2 to TRBJ1-1; a weak D match, TRBD1 (6 bases). Germline V gene lookup returns CDR1 SNHLY and CDR2 FYNNEI. V lost 2 bases to trimming and J lost 4 bases, with 11 bases between them. The CDR3 contains 14 residues. CDR3 sequence reads: CASSESGVLTEAFF. CDR3 DNA: TGTGCCAGCAGTGAATCAGGGGTCCTCACTGAAGCTTTCTTT.

A note on this clone: One end of the junction is discordant with germline, which a read error may explain. The chain is built from TRBV13 and TRBJ1-2, with a tentative D call TRBD1 (6 bases). Germline CDR1 reads PRHDT; CDR2 reads FYEKMQ (reference sequence). The CDR3 sequence is 16 residues long. The CDR3 sequence: CASSPRTPTGRYGHTF. The CDR3 DNA follows: TGTGCCAGCAGCCCACGAACCCCGACAGGACGCTATGGCCACACCTTC.

This chain joins TRBV6-5 and TRBJ1-1; D is unclear. The ends were cut back, 4 bases at V and 8 bases at J, with 14 bases in the middle. The CDR3 has 13 residues. Germline V gene data show CDR1 as MNHEY and CDR2 as SVGAGI. The CDR3 here is CASSLPGLVEAFF. The CDR3 region has the DNA TGTGCCAGCAGTTTGCCCGGTCTAGTGGAAGCTTTCTTT.

The chain has TRBV19 and TRBJ2-7, with 7 positions matching TRBD1. Losses at the gene ends were 5 bases for V and 5 bases for J; bases not matched to a gene: 9. CDR1 is LNHDA and CDR2 is SQIVND in the germline V gene (reference sequence). CDR3 length: 14 amino acids. The DNA for the CDR3 is TGTGCCAGTAGTGACAGGGTGAATCGCCACGAGCAGTACTTC. As protein: CASSDRVNRHEQYF. Drawing the rest from reference TRBV19 and TRBJ2-7, the complete variable domain is DGGITQSPKYLFRKEGQNVTLSCEQNLNHDAMYWYRQDPGQGLRLIYYSQIVNDFQKGDIAEGYSVSREKKESFPLTVTSAQKNPTAFYLCASSDRVNRHEQYFGPGTRLTVT.

The rearrangement joins TRBV7-9 to TRBJ2-3; 11 bases align to TRBD2. The V gene end was trimmed by 0 bases and the J gene end by 2 bases; junction bases not matched to a gene: 4. The germline V gene has CDR1 SEHNR and CDR2 FQNEAQ (reference sequence). The CDR3 totals 17 residues. CDR3 DNA sequence: TGTGCCAGCAGCTTAGCCCCGACTAGCGGGGTCACAGATACGCAGTATTTT. Amino acids: CASSLAPTSGVTDTQYF.

In this sample, this clone turned up a few times. The genes are TRBV7-2 and TRBJ2-7; TRBD2 agrees at 8 bases. J lost 6 bases, V lost 5 bases, and 6 bases had no gene match. CDR1 is SGHTA and CDR2 is FQGNSA in the germline V gene. This CDR3 comprises 13 residues. CDR3 bases: TGTGCCAGCAGCCTTAAGCGGGGGCTCGAGCAGTACTTC. Protein product: CASSLKRGLEQYF.

The chain joins TRBV28 to TRBJ1-1; a possible D gene is TRBD1 (5 bases). V lost 2 bases and J lost 0, with 13 bases in between. This CDR3 is 16 amino acids long. The germline V gene has CDR1 MDHEN and CDR2 SYDVKM. CDR3 amino acids: CASSLAQGLMNTEAFF. The CDR3 DNA reads TGTGCCAGCAGTTTAGCGCAGGGACTCATGAACACTGAAGCTTTCTTT.

This clone has just one count. This rearrangement joins TRBV2 to TRBJ2-2; 8 positions agree with TRBD2. CDR3 length: 15 amino acids. Germline V gene sequence: CDR1 SNHLY, CDR2 FYNNEI. The V segment lost 6 bases and the J segment 2 bases; nucleotides outside the gene matches: 5. CDR3 DNA sequence: TGTGCCAGCAGGGGGGTAGCGGGAAACACCGGGGAGCTGTTTTTT. Amino acid sequence: CASRGVAGNTGELFF.

Here the CDR3 DNA reads TGTGCCAGCATACTCGGAAACACCATATATTTT. This codes for CASILGNTIYF. This sequence joins TRBV6-1 and TRBJ1-3; unclear D gene. The CDR3 is 11 amino acids. Germline V gene sequence: CDR1 MNHNS, CDR2 SASEGT. V lost 7 bases and J lost 4, with 5 bases in between.

This clone was recorded once. The chain is built from TRBV13 and TRBJ2-5; 7 bases map to TRBD2. V shed 5 bases, J shed 2 bases, and the junction held 11 bases outside the gene matches. Germline V lookup: CDR1 PRHDT, CDR2 FYEKMQ (reference sequence). The CDR3 sequence is 16 residues long. The CDR3 is CASSRRDSGYQETQYF. The CDR3 nucleotides read TGTGCCAGCAGCCGCCGTGATAGCGGGTATCAAGAGACCCAGTACTTC.

The genes are TRBV2 and TRBJ2-2; D might be TRBD1 (6 bases). The CDR3 is 14 amino acids. Germline values: CDR1 SNHLY, CDR2 FYNNEI. Trimming stripped 11 bases from V and 0 bases from J, with 13 bases between. The CDR3 loop reads CASQKGANTGELFF. The CDR3 DNA is TGTGCCTCCCAAAAGGGGGCGAACACCGGGGAGCTGTTTTTT.

The rearrangement uses TRBV5-1 and TRBJ2-5; weak D call: TRBD2 (5 bases). CDR3 length: 15 amino acids. CDR1 and CDR2 (germline): SGHRS, YFSETQ. Trimming left V 0 bases short and J 1 base short, with 10 bases between. CDR3 coding DNA: TGCGCCAGCAGCTTGGCCGGAGCGGTCCAAGAGACCCAGTACTTC. This codes for CASSLAGAVQETQYF.

For the CDR3, the DNA is TGTGCCAGCAGACAACTAGGCTATGGCTACACCTTC. Translation: CASRQLGYGYTF. The J gene is TRBJ1-2, the V gene TRBV6-6, with D unclear. Trimming shortened V by 6 bases and J by 4 bases, and 9 bases separated the two germline ends. Germline V gene data show CDR1 as MNHNY and CDR2 as SVGAGI (reference sequence). The CDR3 sequence is 12 residues long.

The J gene is TRBJ2-1, the V gene TRBV4-2, with 9 bases matching TRBD2. CDR3 length: 16 amino acids. V shed 3 bases, J shed 4 bases, and the junction held 7 bases outside the gene matches. Germline assignment: CDR1 LGHNA and CDR2 YNFKEQ. CDR3 sequence reads: CASSQREGHKYNEQFF. For the CDR3, the DNA is TGTGCCAGCAGCCAGCGGGAGGGCCATAAATACAATGAGCAGTTCTTC.

The chain is built from TRBV2 and TRBJ1-4, with D possibly being TRBD1 (5 bases). The V end was cut by 4 bases, the J end by 8 bases, with 11 bases between. The CDR3 runs 13 residues. The germline V gene has CDR1 SNHLY and CDR2 FYNNEI. CDR3 DNA: TGTGCCAGCAGTGCAGGGTTGGGCGAAAAACTGTTTTTT. Protein sequence: CASSAGLGEKLFF.

The chain is built from TRBV5-4 and TRBJ1-6; D possibly corresponds to TRBD1 (5 bases). This CDR3 is built from 15 residues. Trimming cost V 4 bases and J 9 bases, with 17 bases left between them. Germline loops: CDR1 SGHNT, CDR2 YYREEE (reference sequence). The DNA of the CDR3 is TGTGCCAGCAGCCCTCGCGGGGGGATGGGTTCACCCCTCCACTTT. It is translated as CASSPRGGMGSPLHF.